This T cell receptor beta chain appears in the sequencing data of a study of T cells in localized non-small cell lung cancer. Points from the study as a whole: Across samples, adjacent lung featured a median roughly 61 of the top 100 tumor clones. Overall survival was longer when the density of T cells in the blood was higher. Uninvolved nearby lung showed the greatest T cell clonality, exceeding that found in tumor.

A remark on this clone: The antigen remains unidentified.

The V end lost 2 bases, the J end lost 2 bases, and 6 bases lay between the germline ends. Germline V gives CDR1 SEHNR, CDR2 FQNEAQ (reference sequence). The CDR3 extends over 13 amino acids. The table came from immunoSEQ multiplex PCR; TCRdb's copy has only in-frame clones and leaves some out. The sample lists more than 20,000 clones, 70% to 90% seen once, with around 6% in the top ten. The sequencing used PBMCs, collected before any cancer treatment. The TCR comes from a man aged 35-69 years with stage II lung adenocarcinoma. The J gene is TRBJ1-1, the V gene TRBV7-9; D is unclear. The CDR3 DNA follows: TGTGCCAGCAGCTTAACAAGAAACACTGAAGCTTTCTTT. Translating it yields CASSLTRNTEAFF.